This T cell receptor (beta chain) came from a study of human CD8 memory T cell subsets. Study results and caveats: Measured by normalized Shannon-Wiener diversity, stem-like memory and precursor exhausted T cells were similarly high in diversity, which was not the case for effector memory cells. Chao1 was used to estimate diversity, and its estimates suggested stem-like memory T cells were more diverse than precursor exhausted T cells. Minimal repertoire overlap was seen between stem-like memory T cells and precursor exhausted T cells.

For this clonotype: Its antigen is unknown.

This CDR3 is 14 amino acids long. In germline, CDR1 is WSHSY, CDR2 SAAADI. Generation of TCR beta libraries used UMI-labeled 5' RACE. Using the 5' RACE reads, TCRdb records one entry per CDR3 protein without DNA. The repertoire table contains around 7,500 distinct CDR3 sequences. The TCR sequence derives from a human donor in good health. The specimen was CD8+ T cells from PBMCs. This rearrangement joins TRBV10-2 to TRBJ1-1. The CDR3 reads CASKTPGRGTEAFF.